This note documents a single T cell receptor beta chain sequence. A much bigger clone sits one base away, suggesting this may be a read error. These data are taken from a study of molecular identifiers for immune sequencing clone quantification. It was with previously described methods and listed TCR primers that bulk TCR libraries were made. TCRdb analysed the PCR reads with MiXCR anew, one entry per CDR3 protein. Altogether hundreds of thousands of distinct CDR3 sequences are present, roughly 25% being singletons, with the ten largest covering 0.7% to 0.95%. Germline V CDR1 and CDR2: SGHTA, FQGNSA. The CDR3 consists of 14 residues.

The sequence was collected from a human donor in good health. Some libraries in this study had Jurkat cell RNA spiked in. V gene TRBV7-2 combines with J gene TRBJ2-5; D is unresolved. Sequencing input: naive CD8+ T cells from blood, with Jurkat cell RNA spiked in. Noted subset: FACS-sorted CD8+CD4-CCR7+CD45RA+ naive T cells. CDR3 DNA sequence: TGTGCCGGCAGCTGCCCCCCGGACCAAGAGACCCAGTACTTC. It specifies CAGSCPPDQETQYF.